This section outlines one T cell receptor (beta chain) sequence together with its context. Its antigen is as yet unknown. The PCR contained 60 Vbeta and 13 Jbeta primers. In the authors' methods: Later work found 65 million to 100 million unique TCR beta chains, with 9.5 million to 12 million shared. Clones were read by immunoSEQ multiplex PCR, and TCRdb kept only the in-frame ones, dropping some. D and trimming were read from the DNA, whereas the V and J calls and clone size are those reported in that table. The data contain around 100,000 clones, about 75% of them seen just once; the ten biggest clones take up under 5.5%. The sample belongs to a study of cytomegalovirus exposure and HLA in healthy donors. The CDR3 is made up of 14 amino acids. J lost 4 bases, V lost 1 base, and 2 bases had no gene match. Germline CDR1 reads SGHTA; CDR2 reads FQGNSA. Study-wide results and caveats: Published work reported that the classifier diagnosed cytomegalovirus status with high specificity and sensitivity.

The sample comprised PBMCs. The source is a woman aged 18 to 35 in good health and CMV-seropositive. This chain links TRBV7-2 with TRBJ2-7, with 9 nucleotides matching TRBD2. The CDR3 here is CASSLVAGEYEQYF. In DNA form, the CDR3 reads TGTGCCAGCAGCTTAGTAGCGGGAGAGTACGAGCAGTACTTC.